Here is one TCR beta chain with its context. This entry is derived from a study of T cell changes during pregnancy in multiple sclerosis. V was shortened by 7 bases and J by 2 bases, with 12 bases between the two germline ends. The CDR3 length is 13 residues. Per the germline V gene, CDR1 is SGHNT and CDR2 is YENEEA. Assay: immunoSEQ multiplex PCR; the TCRdb copy retains only in-frame clones and omits some. In the table there are over 50,000 clones, about 90% of which are singletons. This clonotype was obtained from a female donor with multiple sclerosis, enrolled in a pregnancy study. V gene TRBV11-3 combines with J gene TRBJ2-7; TRBD2 might be the D (6 bases). Sequencing was performed on CD4+ T cells from peripheral blood mononuclear cells, taken after pregnancy. The CDR3 region has the DNA TGTGCCAGCATCCCGGGAGATCCCTACGAGCAGTACTTC. Its protein product is CASIPGDPYEQYF.